Detailed here is one T cell receptor (beta chain). The antigen it recognizes is unknown. Base qualities are not recorded, but no much larger clone differs from it by a single base. These data originate in a study of cytomegalovirus exposure and HLA in healthy donors (dated by TCRdb to about 2017). For context, the study as a whole: An earlier analysis of roughly 610 of the donors reported about 280 Gb of sequence data and 117 million unique TCR beta sequences obtained from about 180 million T cells. An early release covering approximately 600 HLA-typed donors comprised approximately 290 gigabases of sequencing data and 85 million or so unique TCR sequences. The genetic ancestry cluster associated with self-reported Caucasian donors included 70% to 85% of the roughly 360 genotyped donors. The study aimed to test whether signatures of past pathogen exposure could be identified by cataloging public T cell receptors. The study profiled the T cell repertoires of under 700 subjects by immunosequencing and related them to cytomegalovirus serostatus. Besides the first cohort of more than 650 subjects, a separate validation cohort made up of about 120 different subjects was used. To predict cytomegalovirus infection status, the study brought together high-throughput TCR immunosequencing, statistical association of individual TCRs with disease status, and machine learning. To study patterns of TCR occurrence, a later analysis re-analyzed previously published TCR beta repertoires from around 660 donors and added high-resolution HLA genotyping. The later analysis used no new phenotypic data to find candidate immune exposures, relying instead on TCR beta sequences and their occurrence across donors. To decide whether each TCR beta V gene segment behaved as functional or pseudogenic, an earlier analysis of some 580 of the donors relied on high-throughput TCR beta sequencing. Alongside the repertoire data, information on donor age, sex, ethnicity and CMV serostatus was compiled. A later genetic analysis used genome-wide SNP genotypes for about three fifths of the 666 donors, treating that subset as a discovery cohort. Every discovery cohort repertoire had been produced on one sequencing platform. Both class I and class II loci were covered by HLA typing, at four-digit resolution. The number of donors typed differed by locus, with 629-630 for A, B, C, DRB1 and DQB1, more than 500 for DQA1, nearly 610 for DPA1, and over 400 for DPB1. A handful of DR-DQ haplotypes were treated as single units for association and clustering because of strong linkage in the cohort. Among over 350 genotyped donors of the cohort, an average of approximately 240,000 unique TCR beta nucleotide sequences were sequenced per donor, roughly 20% of them non-productive.

Based on the germline V gene (reference sequence), the CDR1 and CDR2 sequences are WNHNN and SYGVQD. V has 2 bases trimmed and J has 9 bases trimmed; junction bases matching no gene number 19. The CDR3, cysteine through phenylalanine, is 17 amino acids long. Of all the DNA, just the CDR3 is kept, 51 bases in frame from base 1. The library was obtained by the immunoSEQ multiplex PCR assay. A mixture of 60 forward primers for TCR Vbeta segments and 13 reverse primers for TCR Jbeta segments was used in the multiplex PCR. Amplification of the CDR3 region of rearranged TCR beta genes was performed with a multiplex PCR assay on genomic DNA. Amplified TCR beta libraries were sequenced as 87-base-pair reads on the Illumina HiSeq System. As for how the authors treated the data: A later analysis tallied around 82 million unique TCR beta chains across the 666 repertoires, and some 10 million of those chains were shared by two or more donors. A nearest-neighbor algorithm error-corrected the raw reads and collapsed the reads into unique sequences, merging closely related sequences to remove PCR and sequencing errors. Alignment of CDR3 sequences to IMGT reference sequences was used to assign V, D and J gene segments. For a sequence to be retained, a match of at least six nucleotides to both a V gene segment and a J gene segment was required. A rearrangement counted as productive if the CDR3 had no stop codons and remained in frame with V and J, and every other rearrangement counted as non-productive. Following IMGT convention, CDR3 was defined as the stretch from the second conserved V-encoded cysteine to the conserved J-encoded phenylalanine. In an earlier analysis of 550 to 650 of the donors, sequences lacking an unambiguous match to a single V gene segment were excluded. An earlier analysis of 587 of the donors called V segments functional above 56.7% productive rearrangements and segregating when the between-donor standard deviation exceeded 5%. A statistical classification framework was built for diagnosing cytomegalovirus status from the catalog of TCR beta chain sequences. V and J gene assignment, in a later analysis, came from comparing TCR nucleotide sequences with IMGT/GENE-DB human TR gene sequences. A later analysis assigned CDR3 sequences and most-parsimonious VDJ recombination scenarios with the TCRdist pipeline. In a later analysis, each TCR beta chain was defined by its CDR3 amino acid sequence together with its V-gene family, and reads lacking a unique V-gene family were excluded. In a later analysis, 500 to 650 highly shared, low-generation-probability nucleotide sequences were removed to address suspected cross-contamination and a sequencing artifact. For each public chain, a later analysis derived a clonal expansion index from normalized ranks of inferred template counts within each repertoire. In a later analysis, generation probabilities were computed with a VDJ recombination model fitted to out-of-frame rearrangements, and the resulting probabilities were checked against IGoR. In a later analysis, TCR-TCR, TCR-HLA and TCR-CMV co-occurrence was scored with hypergeometric tests, and a repertoire-size bias correction was applied to TCR pairs. False discovery rates were estimated in a later analysis by permuting HLA or CMV assignments 20 times. In a later analysis, co-occurring TCRs were grouped using DBSCAN, with TCRdist sequence similarity added in when clustering inside HLA-allele-positive subsets. Repertoires with fewer than 30,000 or more than 120,000 public chains were left out of co-occurrence clustering, as were about 5 repertoires with anomalous nucleotide sharing. Not all clones reach the TCRdb copy of this immuneACCESS table, which keeps in-frame sequences only. Checked studies attribute under half of the gap to unresolved V genes and leave the rest unexplained. That table supplies the V and J calls and clone size; D and trimming were determined from the DNA. The table for this sample lists 150,000 to 200,000 clones; 81% of them were counted only once. Clones ranked in the top ten supply approximately 1.8% of the sample.

Broad study findings and their caveats: A further reported finding was that TCR beta sequences accurately predicted the HLA-A and HLA-B alleles for most subjects in the first cohort. In a later genetic analysis, fewer N-insertions in productive TCRs were reported among donors in an Asian-associated ancestry cluster than the roughly 700-donor mean. Presence/absence analyses assumed roughly uniform sequencing depth across donors, an assumption that may not hold. The only immune exposure information available for the cohort was CMV serostatus. The authors suggested that the approach could potentially be generalized to other disease states and immunological phenotypes. The classifier was reported to diagnose cytomegalovirus status with high specificity and sensitivity in both the original and validation cohorts. Because the 87-base-pair reads could not distinguish some IMGT-functional V segments, including TRBV6-2 and TRBV6-3, those segments were excluded. In an earlier analysis of approximately 590 of the donors, most TCR beta V segments were observed in productive rearrangements about 87% or about 30% of the time, broadly matching IMGT annotations. In a later genetic analysis, a missense DCLRE1C variant was associated with V-gene and J-gene trimming of TCR beta chains, and the association was replicated in an independent cohort. A total of fewer than 200 TCR beta chains were listed by the study as associated with cytomegalovirus. The sequencing pipeline was judged likely to have produced a cluster of highly shared sequence variants as a technical artifact. Because HLA typing was missing for some donors at each locus, association tests included only the typed subset. Linkage disequilibrium might explain the correlated functional status among segregating V segments, but an unknown experimental factor could not be excluded. Because counts were too low, about 15 rarely observed V segments, including chromosome 9 orphons, were left out of the earlier analysis of some 600 of the donors. Several of the top co-occurrence clusters appeared to be linked to parvovirus B19, influenza, CMV and Epstein-Barr virus, according to a later analysis. When HLA alleles, especially DR and DQ, strongly co-occurred, TCR associations were difficult to assign to individual alleles. This cohort had only TCR beta chains sequenced, and the lack of alpha or paired-chain data limited which features could be detected. According to a later analysis, TCR association rates differed among HLA loci, with DRB1 alleles showing the most associated TCRs and HLA-C alleles showing the fewest. In a later analysis, 15,000 to 20,000 TCR beta sequences were associated with specific HLA alleles at a false discovery rate of 0.05. A later analysis found that most CMV-associated TCR beta chains appeared HLA-restricted, with HLA associations seemingly driven largely by CMV exposure. Most TCR sequences were observed very rarely across donors, whereas some public TCRs were present in many individuals. A later analysis found that HLA-associated TCR beta chains were more clonally expanded and had lower generation probabilities than equally common non-associated chains. In vitro tests confirmed that a few of the cytomegalovirus-associated TCR beta chains recognize cytomegalovirus antigens.

In total, approximately 690 healthy bone marrow donors made up the cohort. All cohort members were sampled while nominally healthy, although unrecorded immune exposures were likely present. The donor tested CMV seronegative, placing the donor among the 350 or so seronegative members of the cohort. A peripheral blood sample was provided by each donor, and peripheral blood mononuclear cells were used for TCR beta sequencing. Genomic DNA extraction from the blood cell samples was performed with the Qiagen DNeasy Blood Extraction Kit. The sample comprised PBMCs. The sequence is built from TRBV10-1 and TRBJ2-7; 7 central nucleotides agree with TRBD2. The TCR was taken from a man in his late teens or twenties in good health and CMV-seronegative. The CDR3: CASSEVFLCCLAVLQYF. In nucleotides, the sequence is TGCGCCAGCAGTGAGGTGTTTCTTTGTTGTCTAGCGGTGTTGCAGTACTTC.